One and the same sample provided the 17 T cell receptor beta chains below, sequenced in a study of blood T cell repertoires in COVID-19. Only in-frame clones appear in the TCRdb table, and some are missing; sequencing was by immunoSEQ multiplex PCR. The table lists under 200,000 clones, more than 75% of them singletons, with under 6.5% in the top ten. Source material: peripheral blood. The receptors were gathered from a man in his forties or fifties with active or convalescent COVID-19.

CDR3 DNA: TGCAGTGCTGTTATCGATGAGCAGTTCTTC. It codes for CSAVIDEQFF. The chain has TRBV20-1 and TRBJ2-1, with D unresolved. The CDR3 is 10 amino acids. The germline CDR1 and CDR2 sequences are DFQATT and SNEGSKA (reference sequence). Trimming pared 5 bases from V and 8 bases from J, leaving 7 bases between.

The chain carries TRBV7-9 and TRBJ2-5; 9 bases are shared with TRBD1. Germline CDR1 is SEHNR and CDR2 is FQNEAQ (reference sequence). The CDR3 has 17 amino acids. Trimming at V came to 1 base and at J to 4 bases, leaving 10 bases not matched to a gene. The CDR3 here is CASSLESGTGIRETQYF. DNA for the CDR3: TGTGCCAGCAGCTTAGAATCCGGGACAGGGATACGAGAGACCCAGTACTTC.

The gene calls are TRBV29-1 and TRBJ2-3, with TRBD1 matching over 7 bases. The CDR3 is 18 residues long. The V and J ends lost 3 bases and 6 bases, in that order; junction bases with no gene match: 21. In germline, CDR1 is SQVTM, CDR2 ANQGSEA. The CDR3 DNA follows: TGCAGCGTTGACCCACCCAGAGGCAGGGGGAGACCCAGGGATACGCAGTATTTT. Protein sequence: CSVDPPRGRGRPRDTQYF.

The chain carries TRBV30 and TRBJ1-5, with TRBD1 matching 10 bases. V was pared by 1 base and J by 6 bases, with 0 bases of the junction left unmatched. The CDR3 is 13 amino acids. From germline, CDR1 is GTSNPN and CDR2 SVGIG (reference sequence). Here the CDR3 DNA reads TGTGCCTGGAGTGGGACAGGGGGTCAGCCCCAGCATTTT. Residues: CAWSGTGGQPQHF.

The genes are TRBV25-1 and TRBJ1-6; D is uncertain. V shed 3 bases and J shed 7 bases, with 10 bases lying between them. Germline values: CDR1 MGHDK, CDR2 SYGVNS. The CDR3 runs 14 residues. The CDR3 region has the DNA TGTGCCAGCAGTGACTTCGGGGTCAATTCACCCCTCCACTTT. Protein sequence: CASSDFGVNSPLHF.

This chain uses TRBV18 with TRBJ2-1; TRBD1 matches 9 bases. Per the germline V gene, CDR1 is KGHSH and CDR2 is LQKENI. V lost 5 bases to trimming and J lost 5 bases; unmatched junction nucleotides: 4. This CDR3 is built from 14 residues. CDR3 amino acids: CASSKDRGDNEQFF. CDR3 DNA: TGTGCCAGCTCAAAGGACAGGGGAGACAATGAGCAGTTCTTC.

The chain links TRBV5-1 to TRBJ1-5; the D gene is possibly TRBD1 (5 bases). The CDR3 covers 14 residues. Trimming took off 0 bases at V and 5 bases at J, with 9 bases between the two ends. The germline V gene has CDR1 SGHRS and CDR2 YFSETQ. The CDR3: CASSLDPGYQPQHF. In DNA, the CDR3 is TGCGCCAGCAGCTTGGATCCAGGGTATCAGCCCCAGCATTTT. Looking up the rest from reference TRBV5-1 and TRBJ1-5 gives the full variable domain: KAGVTQTPRYLIKTRGQQVTLSCSPISGHRSVSWYQQTPGQGLQFLFEYFSETQRNKGNFPGRFSGRQFSNSRSEMNVSTLELGDSALYLCASSLDPGYQPQHFGDGTRLSIL.

The chain uses TRBV24-1 and TRBJ2-1, with 9 bases fitting TRBD1. The junction had 3 bases not matched to a gene; V was cut back by 2 bases and J by 5 bases. Germline CDR1 is KGHDR and CDR2 is SFDVKD. The CDR3 sequence is 15 residues long. CDR3 bases: TGTGCCACCAGTGATTCGGGACAGGGCAACAATGAGCAGTTCTTC. Protein product: CATSDSGQGNNEQFF.

V usage is TRBV27 and J usage is TRBJ2-4; D is uncertain. The CDR3 runs to 15 residues. Germline assignment: CDR1 MNHEY and CDR2 SMNVEV (reference sequence). V lost 2 bases and J 1 base, leaving 9 bases between the germline ends. CDR3 nucleotides: TGTGCCAGCAGTTTAATCACTGCCGCCAAAAACATTCAGTACTTC. Protein sequence: CASSLITAAKNIQYF.

This chain uses TRBV19 with TRBJ1-3; possibly TRBD1 for D (6 bases). Germline V gene sequence: CDR1 LNHDA, CDR2 SQIVND (reference sequence). This CDR3 region has 16 residues. Trimming stripped 1 base from V and 1 base from J, with 11 bases between. The CDR3 region is CASSIGTRGSGNTIYF. CDR3 DNA: TGTGCCAGTAGTATAGGTACCAGGGGTTCTGGAAACACCATATATTTT.

The V and J genes are TRBV5-1 and TRBJ2-7; 8 bases align to TRBD1. This CDR3 is built from 15 residues. Germline lookup yields CDR1 SGHRS and CDR2 YFSETQ. Losses at the gene ends were 4 bases for V and 5 bases for J; bases not matched to a gene: 11. The CDR3 spells CASSTGQGLVDEQYF. The CDR3 nucleotides read TGCGCCAGCAGCACCGGACAGGGACTGGTCGACGAGCAGTACTTC.

This clone was recorded only once. V and J are TRBV19 and TRBJ1-2; perhaps TRBD1 as D (5 bases). Trimming shortened V by 4 bases and J by 5 bases, and 11 bases separated the two germline ends. The CDR3 extends over 13 amino acids. CDR1 and CDR2 (germline): LNHDA, SQIVND (reference sequence). CDR3 residues: CASSSSTAYGYTF. The CDR3 nucleotides are TGTGCCAGTAGTAGCTCGACAGCGTATGGCTACACCTTC.

This sequence joins TRBV12-5 and TRBJ1-1; maybe TRBD1 (5 bases). CDR3 length: 14 residues. Germline-derived CDR1 and CDR2 are LGHNT and FRNRAP. Trimming shortened V by 5 bases and J by 2 bases, and 12 bases separated the two germline ends. The CDR3 coding sequence is TGTGCTAGTGGTAGACAGTATCCCAACACTGAAGCTTTCTTT. This encodes CASGRQYPNTEAFF. Looking up the rest from reference TRBV12-5 and TRBJ1-1 gives the full variable domain: DARVTQTPRHKVTEMGQEVTMRCQPILGHNTVFWYRQTMMQGLELLAYFRNRAPLDDSGMPKDRFSAEMPDATLATLKIQPSEPRDSAVYFCASGRQYPNTEAFFGQGTRLTVV.

This chain joins TRBV4-2 and TRBJ1-2; no definite D call. The CDR3 extends over 12 amino acids. Trimming took off 0 bases at V and 8 bases at J, with 7 bases between the two ends. Germline CDR1 reads LGHNA; CDR2 reads YNFKEQ. CDR3 nucleotides: TGTGCCAGCAGCCAAGACGGGAGGGGCTACACCTTC. It translates to CASSQDGRGYTF.

This clone was observed a single time. The rearrangement links TRBV19 to TRBJ1-3; 7 bases line up with TRBD1. This CDR3 comprises 15 residues. The J segment lost 0 bases and the V segment lost 6 bases, leaving 5 bases of the junction unmatched. The V gene's germline CDR1 is LNHDA and CDR2 SQIVND (reference sequence). CDR3: CASSGQDPSGNTIYF. The CDR3 bases are TGTGCCAGTAGCGGACAGGACCCCTCTGGAAACACCATATATTTT.

The CDR3 region has the DNA TGTGCCAGCAGTCCACGGAGCGGGAGCAGTAGCTACGAGCAGTACTTC. It encodes CASSPRSGSSSYEQYF. The chain carries TRBV27 and TRBJ2-7; TRBD2 matches at 8 bases. The CDR3 is made up of 16 amino acids. Germline CDR1 MNHEY, CDR2 SMNVEV (reference sequence). Trimming cost V 5 bases and J 3 bases; bases outside gene matches: 12.

This chain joins TRBV30 and TRBJ2-3; possible D gene TRBD2, 5 bases. Trimming removed 2 bases from V and 2 bases from J, with 11 bases in between. Germline V CDR1 and CDR2: GTSNPN, SVGIG (reference sequence). The CDR3 sequence is 14 residues long. CDR3 sequence reads: CAWSRTAPTDTQYF. CDR3 coding DNA: TGTGCCTGGAGTAGGACTGCCCCCACAGATACGCAGTATTTT.